The next 15 T cell receptor beta chains were all read from a single sample in a study of shared clonotypes between healthy human individuals. Here immunoSEQ multiplex PCR was the method, and the copy in TCRdb shows in-frame clones only, minus some. The sample contains 780,000 or so clones, approximately 72% of which appear only once. Input material: memory CD4+ T cells sorted from blood. Described subset: CD45RA-negative fraction. The source of these receptors is a woman aged 25-40 years in good health.

V gene TRBV25-1 combines with J gene TRBJ2-3, with 7 bases lining up with TRBD1. After removal of 6 bases from V and 3 bases from J, the junction contained 9 bases not matched to a gene. Looked up from germline, CDR1 is MGHDK and CDR2 is SYGVNS. This CDR3 contains 15 residues. CDR3 residues: CASSSTGWVTDTQYF. The CDR3 DNA reads as TGTGCCAGCAGCTCGACAGGGTGGGTTACAGATACGCAGTATTTT.

The chain uses TRBV19 and TRBJ1-1, with TRBD1 as a possible D gene (5 bases). Germline CDR1 LNHDA, CDR2 SQIVND (reference sequence). CDR3 length: 13 residues. V was trimmed by 5 bases and J by 7 bases, leaving 14 bases between them. Here the CDR3 reads CASSPMRGSEAFF. CDR3 DNA sequence: TGTGCCAGTAGTCCCATGAGGGGCAGTGAAGCTTTCTTT.

Many counts were recorded for this clone. The chain couples TRBV6-5 to TRBJ2-5; 14 nucleotides agree with TRBD2. The germline V gene encodes CDR1 MNHEY and CDR2 SVGAGI. Trimming cost V 6 bases and J 6 bases; bases outside gene matches: 6. The CDR3 is 15 amino acids. CDR3 sequence (DNA): TGTGCCAGCAGGGGGGGGACTAGCGGGAGAAAGACCCAGTACTTC. Protein sequence: CASRGGTSGRKTQYF.

The gene calls are TRBV7-9 and TRBJ2-3; 10 bases map to TRBD2. The V gene end was trimmed by 1 base and the J gene end by 0 bases; junction bases not matched to a gene: 10. Germline V gene lookup returns CDR1 SEHNR and CDR2 FQNEAQ (reference sequence). The CDR3 runs 19 residues. CDR3 sequence: CASSLDRWTSGDSTDTQYF. Here the CDR3 DNA reads TGTGCCAGCAGCTTAGATCGTTGGACTAGCGGAGATAGCACAGATACGCAGTATTTT.

V usage is TRBV5-1 and J usage is TRBJ1-2; a possible D gene is TRBD1 (5 bases). Germline V gene sequence: CDR1 SGHRS, CDR2 YFSETQ. CDR3 size: 13 residues. Trimming pared 2 bases from V and 6 bases from J, leaving 11 bases between. Here the CDR3 DNA reads TGCGCCAGCAGCTTACGGGGGATTCATGGCTACACCTTC. Its translation: CASSLRGIHGYTF. The variable domain in full, completed from reference TRBV5-1 and TRBJ1-2, reads KAGVTQTPRYLIKTRGQQVTLSCSPISGHRSVSWYQQTPGQGLQFLFEYFSETQRNKGNFPGRFSGRQFSNSRSEMNVSTLELGDSALYLCASSLRGIHGYTFGSGTRLTVV.

The chain recombines TRBV25-1 with TRBJ2-3; D not resolved. The germline gives CDR1 MGHDK, CDR2 SYGVNS. CDR3 size: 14 residues. Trimming took off 7 bases at V and 2 bases at J, with 13 bases between the two ends. CDR3 nucleotides: TGTGCCAGCAAAGAAGGCCGTGCCACAGATACGCAGTATTTT. It codes for CASKEGRATDTQYF. Variable domain in full (rest from reference TRBV25-1 and TRBJ2-3): EADIYQTPRYLVIGTGKKITLECSQTMGHDKMYWYQQDPGMELHLIHYSYGVNSTEKGDLSSESTVSRIRTEHFPLTLESARPSHTSQYLCASKEGRATDTQYFGPGTRLTVL.

This chain joins TRBV6-5 and TRBJ2-2; 9 bases are shared with TRBD1. This CDR3 comprises 15 residues. Germline V CDR1 and CDR2: MNHEY, SVGAGI. V lost 5 bases to trimming and J lost 3 bases; unmatched junction nucleotides: 4. The CDR3 DNA sequence: TGTGCCAGCAGTACAGGGGGCTTGGACACCGGGGAGCTGTTTTTT. This translates into CASSTGGLDTGELFF.

With respect to this clone: Within the sample, other DNA sequences also encode this same CDR3. V usage is TRBV6-5 and J usage is TRBJ1-5; D unresolved. Trimming shortened V by 0 bases and J by 4 bases, and 4 bases separated the two germline ends. The CDR3 sequence is 13 residues long. Germline CDR1 is MNHEY and CDR2 is SVGAGI. The CDR3 DNA follows: TGTGCCAGCAGTTACTCGAAGAATCAGCCCCAGCATTTT. Protein product: CASSYSKNQPQHF.

This chain joins TRBV4-2 and TRBJ2-2, with D perhaps assigned TRBD1 or TRBD2 (5 bases each). The CDR3 length is 15 residues. V was clipped by 4 bases and J by 5 bases, with 14 bases between them. Germline V gene lookup returns CDR1 LGHNA and CDR2 YNFKEQ. In DNA form, the CDR3 reads TGTGCCAGCAGCCCCTCAGGGACGGGGACCGGGGAGCTGTTTTTT. This encodes CASSPSGTGTGELFF.

The chain is built from TRBV5-1 and TRBJ2-7, with 8 bases aligning to TRBD1. V shed 0 bases, J shed 2 bases, and the junction held 7 bases outside the gene matches. Germline V gene lookup returns CDR1 SGHRS and CDR2 YFSETQ. The CDR3 covers 16 residues. CDR3 in amino acids: CASSLGDRKGTYEQYF. The CDR3 DNA is TGCGCCAGCAGCTTGGGGGACAGGAAAGGAACCTACGAGCAGTACTTC.

This chain joins TRBV5-1 and TRBJ2-3, with D possibly matching TRBD2 (6 bases). Trimming stripped 1 base from V and 1 base from J, with 7 bases between. This CDR3 has 14 amino acids. The germline V gene has CDR1 SGHRS and CDR2 YFSETQ. The CDR3 protein is CASSLSGGTDTQYF. The CDR3 DNA is TGCGCCAGCAGCTTGTCGGGAGGCACAGATACGCAGTATTTT.

The chain employs TRBV5-1 and TRBJ1-2; 7 bases map to TRBD1. Germline loops: CDR1 SGHRS, CDR2 YFSETQ. The CDR3 has 16 residues. V was pared by 0 bases and J by 1 base, with 6 bases of the junction left unmatched. CDR3 amino acids: CASSLGSGTDNYGYTF. The DNA of the CDR3 is TGCGCCAGCAGCTTGGGTTCAGGGACAGATAACTATGGCTACACCTTC.

This rearrangement joins TRBV27 to TRBJ2-1, with 16 bases lining up with TRBD2. CDR3 length: 18 residues. The germline V gene encodes CDR1 MNHEY and CDR2 SMNVEV (reference sequence). Trimming took 5 bases from V and 0 from J; bases not matched to a gene: 4. The CDR3 loop is CASSPGLAGGSSYNEQFF. For the CDR3, the DNA is TGTGCCAGCAGTCCGGGACTAGCGGGAGGGAGCTCCTACAATGAGCAGTTCTTC.

The gene calls are TRBV6-1 and TRBJ2-2; 7 positions match TRBD2. Germline V CDR1 and CDR2: MNHNS, SASEGT. Unmatched junction bases numbered 1, after V lost 7 bases and J lost 8 bases. There are 11 residues in the CDR3. CDR3 nucleotide sequence: TGTGCCAGCACAGCGGGAGGGGAGCTGTTTTTT. This translates into CASTAGGELFF.

The rearrangement uses TRBV10-1 and TRBJ2-7; D remains unclear. The germline V gene has CDR1 WNHNN and CDR2 SYGVQD (reference sequence). V lost 6 bases and J 3 bases, leaving 18 bases between the germline ends. This CDR3 spans 15 amino acids. This CDR3 is CASRGRAQRLYEQYF. The CDR3 nucleotides read TGCGCCAGCAGGGGCCGGGCCCAAAGGCTCTACGAGCAGTACTTC.